This is a list of T cell receptor beta chains from one sample in a study of beta chain features in type 1 diabetes. TCRdb's table, derived via immunoSEQ multiplex PCR, lists solely in-frame clones and lacks some. This sample has some 160,000 clones, with 8.5% to 10% found just once. Sequencing was carried out using central memory CD4+ T cells from blood. Every receptor here comes from a woman in her 30s with type 1 diabetes. CDR3s include the opening cysteine and the closing phenylalanine or tryptophan. Each record gives: D gene, J gene, V gene, clone size, CDR3 protein, CDR3 DNA. D genes are given only for firm matches. Size is stated for part of the rows, as once, few or many counts, or as a class when the clone is expanded.

>TRBD1|TRBJ1-2|TRBV6-1|few
CASSEEGTGLYGYTF
TGTGCCAGCAGTGAAGAAGGGACAGGGCTGTATGGCTACACCTTC
>-|TRBJ1-4|TRBV6-6|-
CASSYVTGEKLFF
TGTGCCAGCAGTTACGTTACTGGTGAAAAACTGTTTTTT
>-|TRBJ2-1|TRBV14|few
CASSQDQGTLGDEQFF
TGTGCCAGCAGCCAAGACCAAGGAACACTGGGCGATGAGCAGTTCTTC
>TRBD1|TRBJ2-7|TRBV5-1|-
CASSLGQDLREQYF
TGCGCCAGCAGCCTCGGACAGGATCTACGCGAGCAGTACTTC
>-|TRBJ1-1|TRBV19|few
CASSFQGLDTEAFF
TGTGCCAGTAGTTTTCAGGGGCTGGACACTGAAGCTTTCTTT
>-|TRBJ2-2|TRBV2|few
CASSETQAVNTGELFF
TGTGCCAGCAGTGAAACCCAGGCCGTGAACACCGGGGAGCTGTTTTTT
>-|TRBJ2-3|TRBV5-6|few
CASSLQAGDTDTQYF
TGTGCCAGCAGCTTGCAAGCGGGTGACACAGATACGCAGTATTTT
>-|TRBJ2-7|TRBV27|-
CASSLSRLPSSYEQYF
TGTGCCAGCAGTTTATCCCGACTACCGAGCTCCTACGAGCAGTACTTC
>TRBD2|TRBJ2-1|TRBV5-1|few
CASSLSSGRTYNEQFF
TGCGCCAGCAGCTTAAGTAGCGGGCGTACCTACAATGAGCAGTTCTTC
>TRBD1|TRBJ2-5|TRBV10-3|few
CAISESGQGFSQETQYF
TGTGCCATCAGTGAGTCGGGACAGGGTTTTTCACAAGAGACCCAGTACTTC
>-|TRBJ1-3|TRBV5-1|-
CASSAREGNGNTIYF
TGCGCCAGCAGCGCAAGGGAGGGGAATGGAAACACCATATATTTT
>-|TRBJ1-5|TRBV7-6|-
CASSPQRNLPQHF
TGTGCCAGCAGCCCGCAGAGGAATTTGCCCCAGCATTTT
>TRBD1|TRBJ1-2|TRBV29-1|few
CSVEGGRGRLYGYTF
TGCAGCGTTGAAGGTGGCAGGGGGCGACTATATGGCTACACCTTC
>-|TRBJ2-7|TRBV6-5|few
CASSSTRGGSGYEQYF
TGTGCCAGCAGTTCGACCCGGGGCGGAAGCGGGTACGAGCAGTACTTC
>TRBD1|TRBJ1-2|TRBV6-4|few
CASSEQGAGGYTF
TGTGCCAGCAGTGAACAGGGGGCAGGTGGCTACACCTTC
>-|TRBJ2-7|TRBV4-2|-
CASSHSGTFSYEQYF
TGTGCCAGCAGCCATTCCGGGACTTTCTCCTACGAGCAGTACTTC
>TRBD1|TRBJ1-1|TRBV29-1|few
CSAKTGGSSEAFF
TGCAGCGCCAAGACAGGGGGCTCGTCTGAAGCTTTCTTT
>-|TRBJ2-7|TRBV6-6|few
CASSYSAGLDEQYF
TGTGCCAGCAGTTACTCGGCGGGCCTGGACGAGCAGTACTTC
>TRBD1|TRBJ1-2|TRBV30|-
CAWSGQGMGYGYTF
TGTGCCTGGAGTGGACAGGGAATGGGCTATGGCTACACCTTC
>-|TRBJ2-3|TRBV7-2|-
CASSIRGGRVADTQYF
TGTGCCAGCAGTATACGCGGGGGCAGGGTCGCAGATACGCAGTATTTT
>TRBD1|TRBJ1-2|TRBV11-2|-
CASSATGGGYTF
TGTGCCAGCAGCGCCACAGGGGGCGGCTACACCTTC
>TRBD2|TRBJ2-3|TRBV5-4|-
CASRLAGSTDTQYF
TGTGCCAGCAGGCTAGCGGGTAGCACAGATACGCAGTATTTT
>-|TRBJ2-7|TRBV18|-
CASSLRGPTPTEQYF
TGTGCCAGCTCACTTCGCGGTCCAACGCCCACGGAGCAGTACTTC
>-|TRBJ1-5|TRBV18|-
CASSTGHQPQHF
TGTGCCAGCTCCACAGGGCATCAGCCCCAGCATTTT
>TRBD2|TRBJ2-1|TRBV9|few
CASSPHPGLAFNEQFF
TGTGCCAGCAGCCCCCATCCGGGACTAGCGTTCAATGAGCAGTTCTTC
>-|TRBJ2-3|TRBV4-2|-
CASSRVSGEDWGNTQYF
TGTGCCAGCAGCCGAGTCTCGGGGGAGGATTGGGGAAATACGCAGTATTTT